These 14 T cell receptor beta chains share one sample of origin, sequenced in a study of cytomegalovirus exposure and HLA in healthy donors. The PCR made use of 60 Vbeta and 13 Jbeta primers. Repertoires were generated with immunoSEQ multiplex PCR, while TCRdb's copy carries only in-frame clones and drops some. In the table there are 250,000 to 350,000 clones, around 86% of which are singletons. The sequenced sample was PBMCs. Receptors originate from a man aged 40-49 years in good health and CMV-seropositive.

The rearrangement joins TRBV28 to TRBJ1-5; possibly TRBD1 for D (6 bases). Trimming stripped 5 bases from V and 12 bases from J, with 14 bases between. The CDR3 has 12 residues. Germline V lookup: CDR1 MDHEN, CDR2 SYDVKM. The CDR3 protein is CASSPSQGLQHF. The CDR3 region has the DNA TGTGCCAGCAGTCCATCACAGGGTCTCCAGCATTTT. The whole variable domain, remainder taken from reference TRBV28 and TRBJ1-5, is DVKVTQSSRYLVKRTGEKVFLECVQDMDHENMFWYRQDPGLGLRLIYFSYDVKMKEKGDIPEGYSVSREKKERFSLILESASTNQTSMYLCASSPSQGLQHFGDGTRLSIL.

The V gene is TRBV6-4, the J gene TRBJ1-2; tentative D call: TRBD1 (6 bases). V was clipped by 4 bases and J by 3 bases, with 12 bases between them. CDR1 and CDR2 (germline): MRHNA, SNTAGT. CDR3 length: 14 residues. In DNA form, the CDR3 reads TGTGCCAGCAGTGTCGGGGGGCGCGACTATGGCTACACCTTC. It translates to CASSVGGRDYGYTF.

The rearrangement links TRBV5-4 to TRBJ1-1, with 9 positions matching TRBD1. CDR3 length: 15 amino acids. The junction had 4 bases not matched to a gene; V was cut back by 4 bases and J by 0 bases. Germline-derived CDR1 and CDR2 are SGHNT and YYREEE (reference sequence). The CDR3 loop is CASSPDRGMNTEAFF. The CDR3 DNA reads TGTGCCAGCAGCCCAGACAGGGGGATGAACACTGAAGCTTTCTTT. Full variable domain (rest looked up from reference TRBV5-4 and TRBJ1-1): ETGVTQSPTHLIKTRGQQVTLRCSSQSGHNTVSWYQQALGQGPQFIFQYYREEENGRGNFPPRFSGLQFPNYSSELNVNALELDDSALYLCASSPDRGMNTEAFFGQGTRLTVV.

The chain employs TRBV29-1 and TRBJ1-1; D unclear. The CDR3 covers 12 residues. Germline CDR1 reads SQVTM; CDR2 reads ANQGSEA. The V end lost 2 bases, the J end lost 9 bases, and 13 bases lay between the germline ends. The CDR3 DNA reads TGCAGCGTTGAAAAGTCCCCCGGGAAAGCTTTCTTT. It encodes CSVEKSPGKAFF.

The chain links TRBV1 to TRBJ2-7; no check of the table's D call, TRBD2, against the DNA was made. TRBV1 is a pseudogene locus. The CDR3 consists of 14 residues. The chain's CDR3 is CTSSQELDSYEQYF. The DNA of the CDR3 is TGCACCAGCAGCCAAGAACTAGATTCCTACGAGCAGTACTTC.

The genes are TRBV15 and TRBJ2-3; 8 bases are shared with TRBD2. After removal of 5 bases from V and 2 bases from J, the junction contained 6 bases not matched to a gene. This CDR3 spans 15 amino acids. From germline, CDR1 is LNHNV and CDR2 YYDKDF (reference sequence). CDR3 in amino acids: CATSGRLAHTDTQYF. The CDR3 DNA is TGTGCCACCAGCGGGAGACTAGCGCACACAGATACGCAGTATTTT.

The chain employs TRBV27 and TRBJ2-7; 7 nucleotides align to TRBD2. There are 15 residues in the CDR3. The V and J ends lost 5 bases and 4 bases, in that order; junction bases with no gene match: 11. Germline loops: CDR1 MNHEY, CDR2 SMNVEV (reference sequence). CDR3 residues: CASSQLAEGFYEQYF. CDR3 bases: TGTGCCAGCAGTCAGCTAGCGGAGGGGTTTTACGAGCAGTACTTC.

The chain is built from TRBV5-6 and TRBJ2-7; possible D gene TRBD2, 6 bases. The CDR3 runs 16 residues. The V gene's germline CDR1 is SGHDT and CDR2 YYEEEE. Trimming cost V 3 bases and J 4 bases, with 20 bases left between them. CDR3 sequence (DNA): TGTGCCAGCAGCTCAACCCGGGACTGGAGACCTTACGAGCAGTACTTC. Its translation: CASSSTRDWRPYEQYF.

The J gene is TRBJ2-1, the V gene TRBV4-1; D is possibly TRBD1 (6 bases). The V gene lost 4 bases and the J gene lost 5 bases, with 18 bases spanning the gap. This CDR3 is 16 amino acids long. The germline V gene encodes CDR1 MGHRA and CDR2 YSYEKL. CDR3: CASSPGRRGNNNEQFF. DNA of the CDR3: TGCGCCAGCAGCCCTGGGCGCAGGGGCAATAACAATGAGCAGTTCTTC.

This clone was found once. The chain recombines TRBV28 with TRBJ1-2; no firm D call. The CDR3 contains 12 residues. Between the trimmed V and J ends, which lost 3 bases and 5 bases, there was a span of 7 bases. CDR1 is MDHEN and CDR2 is SYDVKM in the germline V gene. CDR3 bases: TGTGCCAGCAGTTTTACAAAGTATGGCTACACCTTC. It is translated as CASSFTKYGYTF.

The chain recombines TRBV18 with TRBJ2-7; TRBD2 matches at 12 bases. This CDR3 has 18 residues. Germline V gene data show CDR1 as KGHSH and CDR2 as LQKENI. With 3 bases clipped from V and 6 bases from J, the junction kept 15 bases outside the gene matches. The CDR3 is CASSPTGTSGLLASEQYF. The CDR3 DNA follows: TGTGCCAGCTCACCGACTGGGACTAGCGGGCTCCTTGCCTCCGAGCAGTACTTC.

The rearrangement links TRBV4-3 to TRBJ1-2; TRBD1 matches 7 bases. The junction had 8 bases not matched to a gene; V was cut back by 0 bases and J by 7 bases. The CDR3 spans 15 residues. Germline V gene data show CDR1 as LGHNA and CDR2 as YSLEER. In DNA form, the CDR3 reads TGCGCCAGCAGCCAAGAGGTAGGGGGCGCGGGTGGCTACACCTTC. It is translated as CASSQEVGGAGGYTF.

Concerning this clone itself: Its ends do not fully match the called genes, so a read error is possible. V usage is TRBV6-4 and J usage is TRBJ2-7; tentatively, D is TRBD2 (6 bases). The CDR3 is made up of 16 amino acids. Germline CDR1 is MRHNA and CDR2 is SNTAGT. The CDR3 spells CASSYSGGGYPYEQYF. The CDR3 DNA reads as TGTGCCAGCAGTTACTCTGGTGGGGGGTACCCCTACGAGCAGTACTTC.

The V call is TRBV11-3, the J call TRBJ2-3; D possibly corresponds to TRBD2 (6 bases). Trimming shortened V by 5 bases and J by 2 bases, and 11 bases separated the two germline ends. Germline V gene data show CDR1 as SGHNT and CDR2 as YENEEA. The CDR3 covers 14 residues. CDR3 amino acids: CASSPGTLTDTQYF. The CDR3 DNA reads as TGTGCCAGCAGCCCCGGGACTCTCACAGATACGCAGTATTTT. The full variable domain, its missing parts supplied by reference TRBV11-3 and TRBJ2-3, is EAGVVQSPRYKIIEKKQPVAFWCNPISGHNTLYWYLQNLGQGPELLIRYENEEAVDDSQLPKDRFSAERLKGVDSTLKIQPAELGDSAVYLCASSPGTLTDTQYFGPGTRLTVL.